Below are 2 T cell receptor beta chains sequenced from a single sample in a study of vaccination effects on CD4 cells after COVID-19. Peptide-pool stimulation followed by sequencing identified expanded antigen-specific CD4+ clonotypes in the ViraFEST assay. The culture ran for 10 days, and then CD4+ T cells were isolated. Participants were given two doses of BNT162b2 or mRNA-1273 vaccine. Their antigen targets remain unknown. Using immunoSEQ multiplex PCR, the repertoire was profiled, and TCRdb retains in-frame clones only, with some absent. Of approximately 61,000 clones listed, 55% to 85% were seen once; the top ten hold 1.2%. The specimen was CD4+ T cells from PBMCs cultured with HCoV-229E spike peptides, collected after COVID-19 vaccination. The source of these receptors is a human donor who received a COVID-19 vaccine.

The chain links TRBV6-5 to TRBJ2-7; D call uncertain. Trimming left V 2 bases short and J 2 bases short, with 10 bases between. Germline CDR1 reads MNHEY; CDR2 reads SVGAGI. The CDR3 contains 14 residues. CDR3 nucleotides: TGTGCCAGCAGTTACGGCATGGGGACCTACGAGCAGTACGTC. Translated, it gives CASSYGMGTYEQYV.

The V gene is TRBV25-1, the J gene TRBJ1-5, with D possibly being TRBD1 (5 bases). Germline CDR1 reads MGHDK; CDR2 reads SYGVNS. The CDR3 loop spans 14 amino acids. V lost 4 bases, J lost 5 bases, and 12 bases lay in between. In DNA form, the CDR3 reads TGTGCCAGCAGTGCCCGAGGGGCTCATCAGCCCCAGCATTTT. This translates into CASSARGAHQPQHF.